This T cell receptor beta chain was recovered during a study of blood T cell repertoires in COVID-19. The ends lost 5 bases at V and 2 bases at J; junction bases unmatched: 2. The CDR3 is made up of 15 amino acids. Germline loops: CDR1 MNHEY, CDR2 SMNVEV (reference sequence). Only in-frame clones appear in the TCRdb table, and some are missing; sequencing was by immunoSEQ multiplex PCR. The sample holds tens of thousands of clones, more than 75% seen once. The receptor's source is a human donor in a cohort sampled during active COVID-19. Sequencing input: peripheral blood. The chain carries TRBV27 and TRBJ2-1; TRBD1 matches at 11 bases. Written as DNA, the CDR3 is TGTGCCAGCAGTCTGGGACAGGGGGCCTACAATGAGCAGTTCTTC. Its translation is CASSLGQGAYNEQFF.